This T cell receptor beta chain was captured by sequencing in a study of blood T cell repertoires in COVID-19. Study overall: Material from acute and convalescent COVID-19 was sourced from the United States, Italy and Spain. PBMCs, B-cell-depleted T cells, or T cells were the source of the cDNA or gDNA that made up the material.

V lost 0 bases and J 7 bases, leaving 11 bases between the germline ends. The CDR3 extends over 14 amino acids. Germline CDR1 reads SGDLS; CDR2 reads YYNGEE. In the original workflow: Counts of nucleated cells, estimated from reference gene primer amplification, were obtained. TCRdb's table, derived via immunoSEQ multiplex PCR, lists solely in-frame clones and lacks some. V, J and clone size reflect that table, while D and trimming were determined from the DNA. This table has roughly 250,000 clones, approximately 87% appearing once. This clonotype originated in a woman between 45 and 65 years old with acute or convalescent COVID-19. The sequenced material came from peripheral blood. The J gene is TRBJ2-1, the V gene TRBV9; D call uncertain. The chain's CDR3 is CASSVDPVPNEQFF. The DNA of the CDR3 is TGTGCCAGCAGCGTAGACCCAGTTCCGAATGAGCAGTTCTTC.